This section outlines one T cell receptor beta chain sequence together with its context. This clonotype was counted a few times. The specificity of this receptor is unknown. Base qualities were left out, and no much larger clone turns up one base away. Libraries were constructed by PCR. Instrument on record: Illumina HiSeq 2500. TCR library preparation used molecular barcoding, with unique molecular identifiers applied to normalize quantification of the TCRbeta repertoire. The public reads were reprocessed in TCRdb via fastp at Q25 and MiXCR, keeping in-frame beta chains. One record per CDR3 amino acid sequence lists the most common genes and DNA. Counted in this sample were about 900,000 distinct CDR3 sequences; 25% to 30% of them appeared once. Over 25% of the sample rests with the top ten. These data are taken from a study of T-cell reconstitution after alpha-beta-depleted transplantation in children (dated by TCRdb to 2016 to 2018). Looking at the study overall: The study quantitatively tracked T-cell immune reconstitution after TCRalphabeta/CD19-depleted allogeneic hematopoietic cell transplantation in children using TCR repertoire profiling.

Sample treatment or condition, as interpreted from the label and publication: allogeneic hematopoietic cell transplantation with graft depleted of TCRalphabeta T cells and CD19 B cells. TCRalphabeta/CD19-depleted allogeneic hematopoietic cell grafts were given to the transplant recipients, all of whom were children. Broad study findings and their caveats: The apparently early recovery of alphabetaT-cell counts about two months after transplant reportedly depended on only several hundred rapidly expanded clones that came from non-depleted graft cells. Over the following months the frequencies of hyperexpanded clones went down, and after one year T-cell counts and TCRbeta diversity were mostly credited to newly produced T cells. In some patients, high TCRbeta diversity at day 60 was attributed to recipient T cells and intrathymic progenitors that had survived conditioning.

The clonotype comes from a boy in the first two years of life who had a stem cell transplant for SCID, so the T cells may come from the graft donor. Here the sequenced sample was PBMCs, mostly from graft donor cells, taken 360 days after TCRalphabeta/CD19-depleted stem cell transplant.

The CDR3 region has the sequence CASSLLAYSNEQFF. Here is the DNA: TGCGCCAGCAGCTTGCTAGCATATAGCAATGAGCAGTTCTTC. Rearrangement joined TRBV5-1 to TRBJ2-1; TRBD2 could be the D gene, as 5 bases match. Looking up the germline V gene yields CDR1 SGHRS and CDR2 YFSETQ. Including the terminal cysteine and phenylalanine, the CDR3 comprises 14 residues. The kept DNA is CDR3 alone, 42 bases in frame from the first base. V is clipped by 1 base and J by 6 bases, and the sequence between their germline boundaries is 11 bases long.